This TCR beta chain was profiled in a study of preoperative IRX-2 immunotherapy in early breast cancer. The V and J ends lost 4 bases and 2 bases, in that order; junction bases with no gene match: 2. The CDR3 extends over 14 amino acids. Germline CDR1 and CDR2: KGHSH and LQKENI. Noted treatment: preoperative locoregional IRX-2 cytokine immunotherapy. Samples came from a phase Ib trial of preoperative locoregional IRX-2 cytokine immunotherapy. TCRdb keeps only in-frame clones here, not all; method: immunoSEQ multiplex PCR. The table lists about 2,700 clones, under 85% of them singletons. This clonotype was sampled from a human donor with breast cancer. The specimen was tumor tissue, collected after IRX-2 immunotherapy. The rearrangement uses TRBV18 and TRBJ2-3, with 8 bases fitting TRBD1. The CDR3, as DNA: TGTGCCAGCTCACTGGACAGGGCCACAGATACGCAGTATTTT. This encodes CASSLDRATDTQYF.